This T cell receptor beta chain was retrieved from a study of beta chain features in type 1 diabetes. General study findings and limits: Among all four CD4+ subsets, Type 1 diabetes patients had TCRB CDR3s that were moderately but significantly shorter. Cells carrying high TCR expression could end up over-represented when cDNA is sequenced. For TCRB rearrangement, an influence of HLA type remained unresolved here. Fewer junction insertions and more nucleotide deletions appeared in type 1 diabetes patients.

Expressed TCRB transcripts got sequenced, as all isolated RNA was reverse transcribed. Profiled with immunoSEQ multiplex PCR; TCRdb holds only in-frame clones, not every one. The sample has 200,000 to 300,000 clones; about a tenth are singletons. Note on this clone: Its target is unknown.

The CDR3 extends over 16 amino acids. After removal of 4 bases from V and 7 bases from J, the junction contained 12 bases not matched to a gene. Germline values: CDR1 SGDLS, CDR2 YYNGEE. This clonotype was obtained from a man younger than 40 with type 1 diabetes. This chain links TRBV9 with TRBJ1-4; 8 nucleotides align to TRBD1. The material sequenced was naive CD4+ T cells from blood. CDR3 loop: CASSPGQALSSEKLFF. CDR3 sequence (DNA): TGTGCCAGCAGCCCGGGACAGGCTCTTTCAAGTGAAAAACTGTTTTTT.